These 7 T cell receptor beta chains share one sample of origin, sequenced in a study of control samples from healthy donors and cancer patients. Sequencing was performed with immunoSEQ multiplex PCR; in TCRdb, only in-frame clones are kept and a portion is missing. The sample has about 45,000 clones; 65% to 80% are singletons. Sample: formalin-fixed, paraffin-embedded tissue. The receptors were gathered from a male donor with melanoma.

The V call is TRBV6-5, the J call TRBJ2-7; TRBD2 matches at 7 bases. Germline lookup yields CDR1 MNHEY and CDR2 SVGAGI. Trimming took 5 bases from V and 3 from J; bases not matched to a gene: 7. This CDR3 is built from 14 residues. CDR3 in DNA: TGTGCCAGCAGTCCTCAGCGGACTAGCTACGAGCAGTACTTC. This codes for CASSPQRTSYEQYF.

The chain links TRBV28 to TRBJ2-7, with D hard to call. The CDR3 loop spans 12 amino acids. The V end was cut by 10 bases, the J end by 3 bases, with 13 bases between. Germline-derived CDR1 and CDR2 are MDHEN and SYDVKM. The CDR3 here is CATQTPFYEQYF. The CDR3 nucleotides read TGTGCCACCCAGACCCCCTTCTACGAGCAGTACTTC.

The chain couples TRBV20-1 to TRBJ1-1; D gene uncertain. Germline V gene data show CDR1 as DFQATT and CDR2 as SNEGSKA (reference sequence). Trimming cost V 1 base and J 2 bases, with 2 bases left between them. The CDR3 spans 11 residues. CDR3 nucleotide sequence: TGCAGTGCTAGAGGAAACACTGAAGCTTTCTTT. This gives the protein CSARGNTEAFF.

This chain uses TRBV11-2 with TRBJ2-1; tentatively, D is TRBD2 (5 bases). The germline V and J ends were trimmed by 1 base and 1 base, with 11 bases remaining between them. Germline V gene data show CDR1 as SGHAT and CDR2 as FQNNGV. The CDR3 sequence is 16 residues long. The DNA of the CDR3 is TGTGCCAGCAGCTTAGGTGGAGGTGGATCCTACAATGAGCAGTTCTTC. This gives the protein CASSLGGGGSYNEQFF.

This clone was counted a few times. The CDR3 loop is CASSIAGTGDEQFF. For the CDR3, the DNA is TGTGCCAGCAGCATAGCGGGAACGGGGGATGAGCAGTTCTTC. The V and J genes are TRBV7-3 and TRBJ2-1; 8 bases fit TRBD2. The junction had 8 bases not matched to a gene; V was cut back by 5 bases and J by 8 bases. The CDR3 has 14 residues. CDR1 and CDR2 (germline): SGHTA, FQGTGA.

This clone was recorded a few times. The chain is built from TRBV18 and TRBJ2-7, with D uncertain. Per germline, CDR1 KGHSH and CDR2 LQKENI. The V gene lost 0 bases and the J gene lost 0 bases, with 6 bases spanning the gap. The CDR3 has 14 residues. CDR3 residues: CASSPPGNSYEQYF. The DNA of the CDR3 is TGTGCCAGCTCACCACCGGGGAACTCCTACGAGCAGTACTTC.

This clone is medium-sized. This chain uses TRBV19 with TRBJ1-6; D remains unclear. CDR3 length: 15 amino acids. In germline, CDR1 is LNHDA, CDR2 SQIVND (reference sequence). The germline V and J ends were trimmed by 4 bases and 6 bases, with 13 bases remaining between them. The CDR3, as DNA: TGTGCCAGTAGTACAGAAACTAGGGCTAATTCACCCCTCCACTTT. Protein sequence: CASSTETRANSPLHF.